The 8 T cell receptor beta chains presented below share a single source sample, sequenced in a study of T-cell reconstitution after alpha-beta-depleted transplantation in children. TCRbeta library preparation incorporated unique molecular identifiers. MiXCR, run by TCRdb on the PCR reads, gives a single entry per CDR3 protein. The sample has some 840,000 distinct CDR3 sequences; about 15% are singletons. The input for sequencing was PBMCs, mostly from graft donor cells, taken 360 days after TCRalphabeta/CD19-depleted stem cell transplant. The receptors shown here come from a male patient aged 10-17 years who had a stem cell transplant for acute lymphoblastic leukemia, so the T cells may come from the graft donor.

On this clonotype: The final CDR3 position lacks the conserved phenylalanine or tryptophan, pointing to a likely read error. This chain's CDR3 is CASSGDYEQYL. Written as DNA, the CDR3 is TGTGCCAGCAGCGGCGACTACGAGCAGTACCTC. The J gene is TRBJ2-7, the V gene TRBV9; D gene uncertain. Germline CDR1 is SGDLS and CDR2 is YYNGEE. The germline V and J ends were trimmed by 3 bases and 3 bases, with 4 bases remaining between them. This CDR3 is built from 11 residues.

The chain has TRBV18 and TRBJ2-7; tentatively, D is TRBD2 (6 bases). The CDR3 is 16 amino acids. The V end was cut by 5 bases, the J end by 6 bases, with 23 bases between. The germline gives CDR1 KGHSH, CDR2 LQKENI. For the CDR3, the DNA is TGTGCCAGCTCAGAACAAATTTCCGGGACTCGGGGCGAGCAGTACTTC. Translation gives CASSEQISGTRGEQYF.

J is TRBJ2-7 and V is TRBV29-1; unclear D gene. Trimming left V 2 bases short and J 3 bases short, with 8 bases between. Per germline, CDR1 SQVTM and CDR2 ANQGSEA. The CDR3 spans 12 residues. CDR3 bases: TGCAGCGTTGAAAGGGATAACTACGAGCAGTACTTC. This codes for CSVERDNYEQYF.

This clonotype was seen repeatedly, ten times or more. The rearrangement links TRBV14 to TRBJ2-3; no definite D call. This CDR3 is 13 amino acids long. Trimming took 1 base from V and 2 from J, leaving 4 bases between them. Germline V gene sequence: CDR1 SGHDN, CDR2 FVKESK. The CDR3: CASSQAVTDTQYF. CDR3 DNA: TGTGCCAGCAGCCAAGCGGTCACAGATACGCAGTATTTT.

V usage is TRBV9 and J usage is TRBJ2-2; D remains unclear. Germline loops: CDR1 SGDLS, CDR2 YYNGEE. Trimming took off 0 bases at V and 8 bases at J, with 14 bases between the two ends. This CDR3 has 15 amino acids. As DNA, the CDR3 is TGTGCCAGCAGCGTAGCCATATCGTCAAGAGGGGAGCTGTTTTTT. It is translated as CASSVAISSRGELFF.

This clonotype was picked up many times. The rearrangement joins TRBV29-1 to TRBJ1-2; D not certain. The V end was cut by 3 bases, the J end by 2 bases, with 10 bases between. CDR1 is SQVTM and CDR2 is ANQGSEA in the germline V gene. CDR3 length: 13 amino acids. The DNA for the CDR3 is TGCAGCGTTGAGTGGGGATCGAACTATGGCTACACCTTC. It yields the protein CSVEWGSNYGYTF.

V and J are TRBV4-1 and TRBJ1-2, with 7 bases identical to TRBD1. The CDR3 is 15 residues long. Germline lookup yields CDR1 MGHRA and CDR2 YSYEKL. The junction had 6 bases not matched to a gene; V was cut back by 1 base and J by 4 bases. CDR3 residues: CASSQAPGQFYGYTF. The CDR3 nucleotides are TGCGCCAGCAGCCAAGCACCGGGACAGTTCTATGGCTACACCTTC.

CDR3 region: CSAPTSVPTGELFF. The CDR3 DNA reads TGCAGTGCCCCCACTAGCGTACCTACCGGGGAGCTGTTTTTT. V and J are TRBV20-1 and TRBJ2-2; 7 bases align to TRBD2. J gave up 5 bases and V 6 bases, and 9 bases lay outside the gene matches. Per germline, CDR1 DFQATT and CDR2 SNEGSKA (reference sequence). CDR3 length: 14 amino acids.